The 3 T cell receptor beta chains reported below all come from one sample, sequenced in a study of cytomegalovirus exposure and HLA in healthy donors. The primer mix had 60 Vbeta and 13 Jbeta primers. Using immunoSEQ multiplex PCR, the repertoire was profiled, and TCRdb retains in-frame clones only, with some absent. The table shows 60,000 to 75,000 clones, with approximately 74% occurring only once. The sequenced sample consisted of PBMCs. The receptors derive from a woman aged 30 to 39 in good health and CMV-seropositive.

V gene TRBV7-2 combines with J gene TRBJ2-7; TRBD1 matches 9 bases. CDR3 length equals 14 residues. V was pared by 5 bases and J by 2 bases, with 4 bases of the junction left unmatched. CDR1 is SGHTA and CDR2 is FQGNSA in the germline V gene. Here the CDR3 reads CASSPRTGAYEQYF. In DNA form, the CDR3 reads TGTGCCAGCAGCCCCCGGACAGGGGCCTACGAGCAGTACTTC.

Only a few counts were recorded for this clone. The CDR3 region is CASSPPIYNEQFF. The CDR3, as DNA: TGTGCCAGCAGCCCCCCAATCTACAATGAGCAGTTCTTC. The V and J genes are TRBV6-6 and TRBJ2-1; D not resolved. Germline V gene sequence: CDR1 MNHNY, CDR2 SVGAGI (reference sequence). This CDR3 region has 13 residues. V dropped 6 bases and J dropped 3 bases, with 9 bases sitting between them.

The chain is built from TRBV28 and TRBJ1-5; 7 bases match TRBD1. Germline V gene data show CDR1 as MDHEN and CDR2 as SYDVKM. Losses at the gene ends were 7 bases for V and 4 bases for J; bases not matched to a gene: 4. This CDR3 region has 13 residues. CDR3 region: CASKRDRNQPQHF. In nucleotides, the CDR3 is TGTGCCAGCAAAAGGGACAGAAATCAGCCCCAGCATTTT.